This T cell receptor (beta chain) was identified during a study of Ad26.COV2.S vaccination and SARS-CoV-2 variants (dated by TCRdb to the early 2020s). Describing the broader study: Donors in the vaccine arm were drawn from COV1001, a multicentre, randomized, double-blind, placebo-controlled phase I-IIa trial testing Ad26.COV2.S in healthy adults. Dosing of Ad26.COV2.S was intramuscular, at either 5x10^10 or 1x10^11 viral particles, delivered as one shot or as two shots spaced 56 days apart. Trial participants were randomized into five groups of five: low-dose or high-dose Ad26.COV2.S given once or twice, or placebo on both occasions. Sequencing of the TCRbeta repertoire served to evaluate the specificity and breadth of SARS-CoV-2-reactive T cell receptors following Ad26.COV2.S vaccination. The TCR-sequenced set comprised around 30 samples: 19 Ad26.COV2.S vaccine recipients, 5 placebo recipients and 8 SARS-CoV-2 convalescent individuals. Throughout the experiments and outcome assessment, investigators stayed blinded to trial group allocation. General conclusions and limits of the study: The authors noted that the TCR breadth and depth analyses may have underestimated total T cell responses. After vaccination, substantial breadth of spike-specific CD8+ and CD4+ T cell responses was reported. Vaccine and placebo recipients had comparable non-spike TCR breadth, which fits with the vaccine containing only spike. Spike-specific TCR breadth was higher in Ad26.COV2.S recipients than in placebo recipients (P = 0.0014). The study was not powered for comparison of responses between vaccine doses or regimens.

To note about this clone: This receptor's antigen is unknown. Base-call qualities are not available, and no considerably larger clone is one nucleotide away.

The meaning of the sample's treatment or condition label: around 19 received Ad26.COV2.S at low or high dose, single or two shots; several received placebo; per-sample allocation not given. For vaccine and placebo recipients, repertoires were sequenced using samples collected on day 63 after the first injection. In Cohort 1b, 20 to 25 adults aged 18-55 years were enrolled at a single site in Boston, USA, between 29 July and 7 August 2020. Ad26.COV2.S was a replication-incompetent adenovirus type 26 vector that expressed a prefusion-stabilized SARS-CoV-2 spike protein derived from the original Wuhan strain. The immunoSEQ Assay was the method used to sequence TCRbeta CDR3 regions. After extraction, genomic DNA underwent amplification by bias-controlled multiplex PCR, followed by high-throughput sequencing. The source study handled its data this way. To quantify the absolute abundance of each unique TCRbeta CDR3 region, sequences were collapsed and filtered. T cell fraction was estimated by normalization of TCRbeta template counts to usable DNA, with usable DNA being measured through amplification of reference genes present in all nucleated cells. Repertoire TCRs were annotated as SARS-CoV-2-specific by exact matching of V gene, CDR3 amino acid sequence and J gene to a known reactive TCR set. MIRA supplied the reference SARS-CoV-2 TCR set, which was filtered for enrichment in COVID-19-positive ImmuneCODE repertoires so that public or cross-reactive TCRs were removed. Based on the MIRA antigens, annotated TCRs were further analysed at the level of specific ORF or position within ORF. Breadth was defined as the number of annotated unique rearrangements divided by the total number of unique productive rearrangements, and depth was defined as the summed frequency of the annotated unique rearrangements. Two-sided Wilcoxon rank-sum tests were applied when comparing TCR breadth between groups. TCRdb mirrors the immuneACCESS table, restricted to in-frame sequences. Some clones are absent from its copies; in checked studies, under half trace to an unresolved V gene, and the reason for the others is unknown. V, J and clone size were drawn from that table, and D and trimming were deduced from the DNA. Across this sample there are about 390,000 clones, with approximately 90% seen only once. The ten largest account for 3.5% of the sample.

This specimen consisted of peripheral blood, obtained in a trial of Ad26.COV2.S vaccine versus placebo. The TCR comes from a person aged 18-65 years who received the Ad26.COV2.S COVID-19 vaccine or a placebo.

Here the CDR3 is given as CASSLDGSNGYTF. The sequenced DNA: TGTGCCAGCAGCTTAGATGGGAGTAATGGCTACACCTTC. The receptor chain draws on TRBV11-2 and TRBJ1-2; no confident D gene assignment can be made. The germline ends are 8 bases apart after V is trimmed by 0 bases and J by 6 bases. The CDR3 spans 13 residues, from the cysteine through the phenylalanine. Just CDR3 DNA is preserved here, 39 bases in frame from base 1. CDR1 and CDR2, per the germline V gene, are SGHAT and FQNNGV.